The 13 T cell receptor beta chains given below trace back to one sample, sequenced in a study of T cell responses to AZD1222 COVID-19 vaccine. Method: immunoSEQ multiplex PCR; TCRdb's copy keeps in-frame clones and lacks some. The sample lists around 180,000 clones, roughly 93% occurring once. Sequenced here: peripheral blood, sampled on day 0 of AZD1222 vaccination. These receptors were obtained from an adult in good health.

The rearrangement joins TRBV7-2 to TRBJ2-1; D gene unclear. This CDR3 region has 13 residues. Germline V gene sequence: CDR1 SGHTA, CDR2 FQGNSA. V gave up 1 base and J gave up 8 bases, with 9 bases separating them. CDR3 in amino acids: CASSLVLEYEQFF. The CDR3 nucleotides read TGTGCCAGCAGCTTAGTCCTAGAGTATGAGCAGTTCTTC.

This chain joins TRBV5-6 and TRBJ1-2; a possible D gene is TRBD1 (6 bases). The V end was cut by 0 bases, the J end by 3 bases, with 15 bases between. Germline CDR1 reads SGHDT; CDR2 reads YYEEEE. CDR3 length equals 16 residues. CDR3: CASSLAAAGDYYGYTF. The CDR3 bases are TGTGCCAGCAGCTTGGCTGCGGCAGGGGATTACTATGGCTACACCTTC. The full variable domain, completed using reference TRBV5-6 and TRBJ1-2, is DAGVTQSPTHLIKTRGQQVTLRCSPKSGHDTVSWYQQALGQGPQFIFQYYEEEERQRGNFPDRFSGHQFPNYSSELNVNALLLGDSALYLCASSLAAAGDYYGYTFGSGTRLTVV.

This clone came up once. This sequence joins TRBV12-3 or TRBV12-4 and TRBJ1-1; maybe TRBD1 (5 bases). The CDR3 loop spans 13 amino acids. V dropped 6 bases and J dropped 3 bases, with 11 bases sitting between them. CDR3 sequence (DNA): TGTGCCAGCAGCCCCGACAGTTACACTGAAGCTTTCTTT. This codes for CASSPDSYTEAFF.

In its sample, this clone was seen once. The chain links TRBV4-2 to TRBJ2-6; the D gene is possibly TRBD1 (5 bases). Germline CDR1 and CDR2: LGHNA and YNFKEQ. The V end was cut by 1 base, the J end by 0 bases, with 10 bases between. The CDR3 contains 17 residues. The CDR3 here is CASSQVQASSGANVLTF. In nucleotides, the CDR3 is TGTGCCAGCAGCCAAGTACAGGCAAGCTCTGGGGCCAACGTCCTGACTTTC.

The chain uses TRBV27 and TRBJ1-5; 9 positions agree with TRBD1. The CDR3 sequence is 15 residues long. Germline CDR1 is MNHEY and CDR2 is SMNVEV (reference sequence). V was pared by 4 bases and J by 4 bases, with 5 bases of the junction left unmatched. CDR3 in amino acids: CASSSRTGANQPQHF. The CDR3 region has the DNA TGTGCCAGCAGTTCGAGGACAGGGGCTAATCAGCCCCAGCATTTT.

The chain employs TRBV2 and TRBJ2-7, with 10 bases identical to TRBD2. This CDR3 has 15 residues. Looked up from germline, CDR1 is SNHLY and CDR2 is FYNNEI. With 5 bases clipped from V and 2 bases from J, the junction kept 6 bases outside the gene matches. CDR3 bases: TGTGCCAGCAGTTGGTGGCTAGCGGGAGCCTACGAGCAGTACTTC. It specifies CASSWWLAGAYEQYF.

V is TRBV19 and J is TRBJ1-4; D is undetermined. CDR1 is LNHDA and CDR2 is SQIVND in the germline V gene (reference sequence). Trimming left V 10 bases short and J 7 bases short, with 10 bases between. CDR3 length equals 11 residues. This CDR3 reads CATRGAEKLFF. The CDR3 DNA reads TGTGCCACGAGAGGAGCTGAAAAACTGTTTTTT.

The chain couples TRBV12-3 or TRBV12-4 to TRBJ1-2, with D perhaps TRBD1 (6 bases). The CDR3 contains 13 residues. V was trimmed by 6 bases and J by 9 bases, leaving 17 bases between them. The CDR3 sequence is CASSQGQVSRYTF. For the CDR3, the DNA is TGTGCCAGCAGCCAGGGACAAGTCTCGCGCTACACCTTC.

The rearrangement uses TRBV25-1 and TRBJ1-2, with 9 bases aligning to TRBD1. CDR1 is MGHDK, CDR2 SYGVNS, per germline. J gave up 0 bases and V 4 bases, and 6 bases lay outside the gene matches. There are 16 residues in the CDR3. DNA of the CDR3: TGTGCCAGCAGTGGTCCCGGGACAGGGCCTAACTATGGCTACACCTTC. This encodes CASSGPGTGPNYGYTF.

The rearrangement links TRBV6-2 or TRBV6-3 to TRBJ2-1, with 10 bases fitting TRBD2. This CDR3 has 15 amino acids. V was pared by 2 bases and J by 7 bases, with 5 bases of the junction left unmatched. CDR1 is MNHEY and CDR2 is SVGEGT in the germline V gene. The CDR3 bases are TGTGCCAGCAGTTACCTAGCGGGGGTTTTAAATGAGCAGTTCTTC. It yields the protein CASSYLAGVLNEQFF.

The CDR3 nucleotides read TGCGCCAGCAGCTTGGAAGCGGCCATGGACGGAAAGAACACTGAAGCTTTCTTT. Translating gives CASSLEAAMDGKNTEAFF. The chain joins TRBV5-1 to TRBJ1-1, with D unresolved. V lost 0 bases and J lost 1, with 19 bases in between. CDR1 and CDR2 from the germline V gene are SGHRS and YFSETQ. The CDR3 is 18 residues long.

This chain joins TRBV28 and TRBJ1-5; D gene ambiguous. The CDR3 totals 14 residues. Germline CDR1 MDHEN, CDR2 SYDVKM. The V end lost 7 bases, the J end lost 0 bases, and 10 bases lay between the germline ends. For the CDR3, the DNA is TGTGCCAGCACAGGCCGGTATAGCAATCAGCCCCAGCATTTT. It specifies CASTGRYSNQPQHF.

The rearrangement joins TRBV13 to TRBJ1-2; D unclear. The length of the CDR3 is 14 residues. Germline V gives CDR1 PRHDT, CDR2 FYEKMQ (reference sequence). The V end was cut by 0 bases, the J end by 5 bases, with 10 bases between. The CDR3 DNA sequence: TGTGCCAGCAGCTTAGGGACCCCCACGTATGGCTACACCTTC. It codes for CASSLGTPTYGYTF.